This T cell receptor beta chain was found in a study of cytomegalovirus exposure and HLA in healthy donors. Study-level points and caveats: Another analysis was done later, and it associated approximately 15,000 TCR beta sequences with HLA alleles at 0.05 false discovery rate. A later analysis, which compared TCR beta chains of equal frequency, found the HLA-associated ones more clonally expanded.

Unmatched junction bases numbered 9, after V lost 2 bases and J lost 5 bases. This CDR3 has 16 residues. From germline, CDR1 is SEHNR and CDR2 FQNEAQ (reference sequence). About this clone: The antigen is not known.

60 Vbeta and 13 Jbeta primers were used in PCR. Assay used: immunoSEQ multiplex PCR; TCRdb lists only in-frame clones, some missing. The sample carries around 140,000 clones, over 65% recorded once. This receptor was taken from a man between 40 and 49 years old in good health and CMV-seropositive. The specimen was PBMCs. This chain links TRBV7-9 with TRBJ2-3, with TRBD2 matching over 8 bases. The CDR3 nucleotides read TGTGCCAGCAGCTTAATCAGCGGGAGCTGGAGAGATACGCAGTATTTT. Its translation is CASSLISGSWRDTQYF.